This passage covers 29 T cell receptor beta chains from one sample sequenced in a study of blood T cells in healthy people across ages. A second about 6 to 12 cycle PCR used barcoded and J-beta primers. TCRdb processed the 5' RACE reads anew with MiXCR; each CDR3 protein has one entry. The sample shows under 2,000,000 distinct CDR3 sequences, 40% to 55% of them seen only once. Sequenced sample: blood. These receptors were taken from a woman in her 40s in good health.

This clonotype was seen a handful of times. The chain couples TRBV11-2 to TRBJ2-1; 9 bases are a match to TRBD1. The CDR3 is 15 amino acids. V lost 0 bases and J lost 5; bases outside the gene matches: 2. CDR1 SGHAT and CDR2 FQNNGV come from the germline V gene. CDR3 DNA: TGTGCCAGCAGCTTAGAGGGGACAGGGCACAATGAGCAGTTCTTC. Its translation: CASSLEGTGHNEQFF.

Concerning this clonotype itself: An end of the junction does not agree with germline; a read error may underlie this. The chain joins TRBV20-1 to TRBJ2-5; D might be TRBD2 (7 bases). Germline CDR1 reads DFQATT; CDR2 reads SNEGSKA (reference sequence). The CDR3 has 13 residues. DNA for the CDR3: TGCAGTGCTAAGGGGGGGGGCCAAAAGACCCAGTACTTC. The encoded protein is CSAKGGGQKTQYF.

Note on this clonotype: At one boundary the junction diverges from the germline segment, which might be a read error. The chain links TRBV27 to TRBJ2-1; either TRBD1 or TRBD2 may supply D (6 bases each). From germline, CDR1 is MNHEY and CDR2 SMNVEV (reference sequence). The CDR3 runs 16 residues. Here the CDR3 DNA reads TGTACCAGCAGGGGAGGCTGGGGGGTCTCCTACAATGAGCAGTTCTTC. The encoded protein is CTSRGGWGVSYNEQFF.

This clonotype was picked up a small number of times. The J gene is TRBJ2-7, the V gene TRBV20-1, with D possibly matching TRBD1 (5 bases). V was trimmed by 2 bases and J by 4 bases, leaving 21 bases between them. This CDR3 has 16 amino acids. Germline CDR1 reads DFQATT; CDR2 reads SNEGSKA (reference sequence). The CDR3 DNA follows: TGCAGTGCTAGATCCCCCCTTAGACAGACGATTTACGAGCAGTACTTC. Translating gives CSARSPLRQTIYEQYF.

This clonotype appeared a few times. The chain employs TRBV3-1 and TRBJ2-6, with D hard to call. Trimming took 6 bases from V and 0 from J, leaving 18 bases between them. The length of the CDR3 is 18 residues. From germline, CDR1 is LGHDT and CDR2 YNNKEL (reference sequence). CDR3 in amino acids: CASSLLLGVHSGANVLTF. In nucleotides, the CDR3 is TGTGCCAGCAGTCTACTGCTAGGAGTTCACTCTGGGGCCAACGTCCTGACTTTC.

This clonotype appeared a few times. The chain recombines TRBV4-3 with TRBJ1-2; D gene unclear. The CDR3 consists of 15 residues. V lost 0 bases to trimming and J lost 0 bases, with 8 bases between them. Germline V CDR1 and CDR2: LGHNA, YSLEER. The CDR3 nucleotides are TGCGCCAGCAGCCAAGACGGAGGGCCTAACTATGGCTACACCTTC. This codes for CASSQDGGPNYGYTF.

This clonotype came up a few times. As DNA, the CDR3 is TGTGCCAGCATACGAATACCGGAGTGCTCCCGTGGCTACACCTTC. It encodes CASIRIPECSRGYTF. The chain recombines TRBV25-1 with TRBJ1-2, with D hard to call. The CDR3 is 15 amino acids. Trimming shortened V by 7 bases and J by 7 bases, and 22 bases separated the two germline ends. Germline loops: CDR1 MGHDK, CDR2 SYGVNS.

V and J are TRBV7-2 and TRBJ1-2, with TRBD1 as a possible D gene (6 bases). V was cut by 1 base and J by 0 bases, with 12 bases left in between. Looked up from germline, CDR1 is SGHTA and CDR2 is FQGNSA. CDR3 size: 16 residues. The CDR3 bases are TGTGCCAGCAGCTTAGGCTCTCAGGGGTCTAACTATGGCTACACCTTC. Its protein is CASSLGSQGSNYGYTF.

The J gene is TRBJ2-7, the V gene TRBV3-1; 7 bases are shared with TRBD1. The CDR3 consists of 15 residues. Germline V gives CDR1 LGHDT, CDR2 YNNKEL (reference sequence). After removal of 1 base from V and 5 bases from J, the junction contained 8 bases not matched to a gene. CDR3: CASSQVPGGRDEQYF. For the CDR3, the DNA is TGTGCCAGCAGCCAAGTCCCAGGGGGACGGGACGAGCAGTACTTC.

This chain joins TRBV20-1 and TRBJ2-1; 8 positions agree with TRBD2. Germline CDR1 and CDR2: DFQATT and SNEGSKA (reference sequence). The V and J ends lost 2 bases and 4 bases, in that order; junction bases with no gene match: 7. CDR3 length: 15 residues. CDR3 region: CSARPREGVYNEQFF. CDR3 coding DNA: TGCAGTGCTAGACCACGGGAGGGGGTTTACAATGAGCAGTTCTTC.

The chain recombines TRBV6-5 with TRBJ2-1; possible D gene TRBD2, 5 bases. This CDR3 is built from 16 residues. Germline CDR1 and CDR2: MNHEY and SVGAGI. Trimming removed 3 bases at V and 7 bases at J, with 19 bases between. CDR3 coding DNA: TGTGCCAGCAGTTATTTCCCATGGACGGGGATGAATGAGCAGTTCTTC. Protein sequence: CASSYFPWTGMNEQFF.

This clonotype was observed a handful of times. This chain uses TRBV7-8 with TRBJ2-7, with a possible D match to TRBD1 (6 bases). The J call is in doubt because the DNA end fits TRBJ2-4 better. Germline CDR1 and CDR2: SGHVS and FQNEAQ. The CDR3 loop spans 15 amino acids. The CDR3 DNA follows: TGTGCCAGCAGTATAATCAGGGGCCCCATGTCCATTCAGTACTTC. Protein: CASSIIRGPMSIQYF.

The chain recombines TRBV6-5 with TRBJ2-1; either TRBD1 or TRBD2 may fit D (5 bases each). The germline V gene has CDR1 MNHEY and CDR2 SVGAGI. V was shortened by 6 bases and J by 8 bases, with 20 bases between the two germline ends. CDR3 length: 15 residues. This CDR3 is CASSPTWWGWHEQFF. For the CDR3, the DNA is TGTGCCAGCAGCCCGACCTGGTGGGGGTGGCATGAGCAGTTCTTC.

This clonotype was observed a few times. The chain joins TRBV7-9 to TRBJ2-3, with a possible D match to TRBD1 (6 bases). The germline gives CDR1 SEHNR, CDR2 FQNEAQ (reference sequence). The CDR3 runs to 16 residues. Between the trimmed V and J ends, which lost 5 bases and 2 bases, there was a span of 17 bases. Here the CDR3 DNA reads TGTGCCAGCAGCACCGGGACAATTTCCGACACAGATACGCAGTATTTT. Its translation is CASSTGTISDTDTQYF.

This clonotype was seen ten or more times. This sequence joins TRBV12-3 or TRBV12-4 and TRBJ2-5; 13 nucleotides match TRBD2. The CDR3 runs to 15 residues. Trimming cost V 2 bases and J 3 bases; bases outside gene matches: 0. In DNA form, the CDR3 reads TGTGCCAGCAGTTTAACTAGCGGGGGGGAAGAGACCCAGTACTTC. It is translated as CASSLTSGGEETQYF.

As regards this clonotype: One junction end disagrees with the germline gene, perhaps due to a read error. The CDR3 region has the DNA TGTGCCTGCAGTTACGAGGGCAATGAGCAGTTCTTC. It is translated as CACSYEGNEQFF. V usage is TRBV25-1 and J usage is TRBJ2-1, with D possibly matching TRBD2 (5 bases). The CDR3 loop spans 12 amino acids. CDR1 is MGHDK, CDR2 SYGVNS, per germline.

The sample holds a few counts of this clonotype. In DNA, the CDR3 is TGTGCCAGCAGCTCCAGGGGTGAGGAGCAGTACTTC. It translates to CASSSRGEEQYF. The gene calls are TRBV7-2 and TRBJ2-4; possibly TRBD1 for D (6 bases). CDR1 and CDR2 (germline): SGHTA, FQGNSA. CDR3 length equals 12 residues. V lost 4 bases, J lost 13 bases, and 14 bases lay in between.

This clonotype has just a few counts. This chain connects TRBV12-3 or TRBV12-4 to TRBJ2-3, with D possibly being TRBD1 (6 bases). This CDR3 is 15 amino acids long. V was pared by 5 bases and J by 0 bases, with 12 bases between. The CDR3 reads CASSDQGKSTDTQYF. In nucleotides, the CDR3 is TGTGCCAGCAGTGACCAGGGGAAAAGCACAGATACGCAGTATTTT.

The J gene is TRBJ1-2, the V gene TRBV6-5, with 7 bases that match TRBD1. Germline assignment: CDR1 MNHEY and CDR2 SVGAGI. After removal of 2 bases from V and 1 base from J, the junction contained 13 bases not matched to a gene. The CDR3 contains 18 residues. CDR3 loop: CASSYTWDRTTINYGYTF. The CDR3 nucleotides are TGTGCCAGCAGTTACACCTGGGACAGAACGACCATTAACTATGGCTACACCTTC.

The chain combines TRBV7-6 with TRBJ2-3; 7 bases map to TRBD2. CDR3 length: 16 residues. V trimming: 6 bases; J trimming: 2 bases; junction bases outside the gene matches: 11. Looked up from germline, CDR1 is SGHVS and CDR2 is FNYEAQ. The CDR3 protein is CASSWGGAVPTDTQYF. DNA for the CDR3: TGTGCCAGCAGTTGGGGGGGAGCGGTACCCACAGATACGCAGTATTTT. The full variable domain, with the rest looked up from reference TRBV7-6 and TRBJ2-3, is GAGVSQSPRYKVTKRGQDVALRCDPISGHVSLYWYRQALGQGPEFLTYFNYEAQQDKSGLPNDRFSAERPEGSISTLTIQRTEQRDSAMYRCASSWGGAVPTDTQYFGPGTRLTVL.

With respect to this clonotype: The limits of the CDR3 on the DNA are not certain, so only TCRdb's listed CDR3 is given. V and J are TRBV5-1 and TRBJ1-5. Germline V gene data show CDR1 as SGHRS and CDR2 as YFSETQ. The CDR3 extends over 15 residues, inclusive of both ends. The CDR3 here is CASSFGPGVSQPQHF.

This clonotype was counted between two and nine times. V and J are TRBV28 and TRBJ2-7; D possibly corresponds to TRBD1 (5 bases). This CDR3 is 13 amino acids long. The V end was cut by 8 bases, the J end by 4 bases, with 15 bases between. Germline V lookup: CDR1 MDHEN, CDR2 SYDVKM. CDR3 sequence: CASRDSALYEQYF. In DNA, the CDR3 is TGTGCCAGCCGTGACAGCGCCCTGTACGAGCAGTACTTC.

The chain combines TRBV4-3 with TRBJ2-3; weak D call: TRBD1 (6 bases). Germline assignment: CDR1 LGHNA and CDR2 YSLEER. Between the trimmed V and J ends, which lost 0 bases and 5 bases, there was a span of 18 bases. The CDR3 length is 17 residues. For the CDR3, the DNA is TGCGCCAGCAGCCAAGAAGCATCCATCGGCAGGGGAGATACGCAGTATTTT. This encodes CASSQEASIGRGDTQYF.

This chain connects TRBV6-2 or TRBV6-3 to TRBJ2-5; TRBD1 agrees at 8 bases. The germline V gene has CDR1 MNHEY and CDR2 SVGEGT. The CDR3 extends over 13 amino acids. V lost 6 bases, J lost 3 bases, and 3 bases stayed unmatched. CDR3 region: CASRADREETQYF. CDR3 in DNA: TGTGCCAGCAGAGCGGACAGGGAAGAGACCCAGTACTTC.

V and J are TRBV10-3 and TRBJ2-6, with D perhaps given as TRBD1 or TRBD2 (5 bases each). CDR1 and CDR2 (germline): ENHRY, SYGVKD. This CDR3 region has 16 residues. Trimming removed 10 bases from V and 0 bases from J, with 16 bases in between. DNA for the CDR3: TGTGCCACCCCGGGACGTGCCCTCTCTGGGGCCAACGTCCTGACTTTC. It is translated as CATPGRALSGANVLTF.

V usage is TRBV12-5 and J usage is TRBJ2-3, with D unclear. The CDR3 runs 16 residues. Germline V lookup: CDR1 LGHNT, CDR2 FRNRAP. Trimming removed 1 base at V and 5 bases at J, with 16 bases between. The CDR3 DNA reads TGTGCTAGTGGTTTGGGGCGACAAAGTGGAGAAGATACGCAGTATTTT. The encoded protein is CASGLGRQSGEDTQYF.

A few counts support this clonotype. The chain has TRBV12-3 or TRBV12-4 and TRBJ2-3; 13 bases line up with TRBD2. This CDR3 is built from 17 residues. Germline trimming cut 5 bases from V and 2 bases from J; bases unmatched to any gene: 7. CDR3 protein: CASSRGLAGVHTDTQYF. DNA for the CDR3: TGTGCCAGCAGTCGCGGACTAGCGGGGGTGCACACAGATACGCAGTATTTT.

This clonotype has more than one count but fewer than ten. The CDR3 reads CASSISGGASDTQYF. DNA of the CDR3: TGCGCCAGCAGCATCAGCGGGGGGGCATCGGATACGCAGTATTTT. The V gene is TRBV4-3, the J gene TRBJ2-3; TRBD2 agrees at 10 bases. V lost 5 bases, J lost 6 bases, and 8 bases stayed unmatched. CDR3 length: 15 residues. CDR1 is LGHNA and CDR2 is YSLEER in the germline V gene.

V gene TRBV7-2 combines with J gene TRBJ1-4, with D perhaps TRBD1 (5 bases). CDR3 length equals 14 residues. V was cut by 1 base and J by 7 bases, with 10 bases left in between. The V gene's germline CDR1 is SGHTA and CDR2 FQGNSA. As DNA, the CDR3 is TGTGCCAGCAGCTTAGTAGGGGCCGGTGAAAAACTGTTTTTT. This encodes CASSLVGAGEKLFF.